This TCR beta chain was obtained from a study of blood T cell repertoires in COVID-19. Study summary: Donors in the United States, Italy and Spain gave samples during acute or convalescent COVID-19. T cells, B-cell-depleted T cells, or PBMCs supplied cDNA or gDNA.

Original handling: Nucleated cell number was recorded as an estimate derived from reference gene primer amplification. Profiling relied on immunoSEQ multiplex PCR, and the TCRdb table lists in-frame clones only, not all of them. V, J and clone size are those of that table, while D and trimming were read from the DNA. The sample lists 250,000 to 300,000 clones, around 82% occurring once. Germline V CDR1 and CDR2: KGHSH, LQKENI. The V end was cut by 3 bases, the J end by 0 bases, with 15 bases between. The CDR3 sequence is 17 residues long. This TCR derives from a man older than 75 with acute or convalescent COVID-19. The J gene is TRBJ1-3, the V gene TRBV18, with D unclear. Sequenced sample: peripheral blood. The DNA for the CDR3 is TGTGCCAGCTCACCCGGGGTTTTTGGTAGCTCTGGAAACACCATATATTTT. Translating it yields CASSPGVFGSSGNTIYF.